These 18 T cell receptor beta chains were all obtained from the same sample, sequenced in a study of post-analysis software for immune sequencing data. Study-level points and caveats: Compared with controls, patients had more of about 5 TRBV segments, including TRBV5-6, TRBV5-1 and TRBV20-1.

Every TCR beta cDNA library bore unique molecular identifiers. TCRdb re-derived calls from the PCR reads in MiXCR, one entry per CDR3 protein. The table has about 430,000 distinct CDR3 sequences, 39% seen once; the top ten hold under 9%. These TCRs are of unknown antigen specificity. Sequencing was done on a sample of blood. These receptors all come from a girl aged 2 to 9 with multiple sclerosis.

This chain joins TRBV29-1 and TRBJ1-2; D not certain. Per germline, CDR1 SQVTM and CDR2 ANQGSEA. The CDR3 has 12 amino acids. The ends were cut back, 5 bases at V and 2 bases at J, with 9 bases in the middle. CDR3 coding DNA: TGCAGCGTTCGGTCCGGCAACTATGGCTACACCTTC. Protein product: CSVRSGNYGYTF. Based on the CDR3 plus reference TRBV29-1 and TRBJ1-2, the full variable domain is SAVISQKPSRDICQRGTSLTIQCQVDSQVTMMFWYRQQPGQSLTLIATANQGSEATYESGFVIDKFPISRPNLTFSTLTVSNMSPEDSSIYLCSVRSGNYGYTFGSGTRLTVV.

Turning to this clonotype: One junction end does not reproduce the germline sequence, and a read error may be involved. The V gene is TRBV27, the J gene TRBJ1-6, with D tentatively TRBD1 (5 bases). The germline CDR1 and CDR2 sequences are MNHEY and SMNVEV (reference sequence). CDR3 length equals 14 residues. Written as DNA, the CDR3 is TGTGCCAGCAGTCTATCGGGGCTGGATTCACCCCTCCACTTT. Its translation: CASSLSGLDSPLHF.

A few counts support this clonotype. CDR3 sequence reads: CASRNVGQPRFYEQYF. CDR3 in DNA: TGTGCCAGCAGGAACGTTGGACAGCCTCGTTTCTACGAGCAGTACTTC. This chain joins TRBV2 and TRBJ2-7; D might be TRBD1 (6 bases). The V gene's germline CDR1 is SNHLY and CDR2 FYNNEI. The CDR3 sequence is 16 residues long. V was trimmed by 6 bases and J by 3 bases, leaving 21 bases between them.

J is TRBJ2-7 and V is TRBV28; D is perhaps TRBD1 or TRBD2 (5 bases each). Germline V gene data show CDR1 as MDHEN and CDR2 as SYDVKM. The CDR3 contains 14 residues. Trimming took 7 bases from V and 0 from J, leaving 13 bases between them. The CDR3 loop is CASMGEGISYEQYF. In nucleotides, the CDR3 is TGTGCCAGCATGGGTGAGGGGATCTCCTACGAGCAGTACTTC.

V and J are TRBV12-3 or TRBV12-4 and TRBJ1-6; 8 positions match TRBD1. J lost 14 bases, V lost 6 bases, and 18 bases had no gene match. The CDR3 has 16 residues. The chain's CDR3 is CASSLLYGQGYFTLHF. Here the CDR3 DNA reads TGTGCCAGCAGCCTACTCTATGGACAGGGTTATTTCACCCTCCACTTT.

CDR3 sequence reads: CSVATYNEQFF. The CDR3 nucleotides read TGCAGCGTTGCTACCTACAATGAGCAGTTCTTC. This chain joins TRBV29-1 and TRBJ2-1, with no clear D. The CDR3 is 11 residues long. The V and J ends lost 4 bases and 2 bases respectively, with 3 bases between them. The germline gives CDR1 SQVTM, CDR2 ANQGSEA.

This clonotype was seen only a few times. The V gene is TRBV6-2 or TRBV6-3, the J gene TRBJ2-3; D gene uncertain. Trimming took 6 bases from V and 4 from J, leaving 14 bases between them. The CDR3 covers 14 residues. Germline V gene sequence: CDR1 MNHEY, CDR2 SVGEGT. The chain's CDR3 is CASSPTRTADTQYF. The CDR3 DNA follows: TGTGCCAGCAGCCCAACTCGGACCGCAGATACGCAGTATTTT.

This clonotype was seen a few times. The J gene is TRBJ2-1, the V gene TRBV7-8, with D uncertain. The ends were cut back, 2 bases at V and 5 bases at J, with 4 bases in the middle. Germline V gene data show CDR1 as SGHVS and CDR2 as FQNEAQ. There are 12 residues in the CDR3. The CDR3 DNA follows: TGTGCCAGCAGCTTAAAGCACAATGAGCAGTTCTTC. Translated: CASSLKHNEQFF.

The V and J genes are TRBV5-1 and TRBJ2-4, with 14 bases aligning to TRBD2. The J call is in doubt because the DNA end fits TRBJ2-7 better. Germline values: CDR1 SGHRS, CDR2 YFSETQ. The CDR3 is 16 residues long. CDR3 sequence: CASSVTSGGAGYEQYF. In DNA form, the CDR3 reads TGCGCCAGCAGCGTGACTAGCGGGGGGGCTGGCTACGAGCAGTACTTC.

There are a few counts of this clonotype. The chain recombines TRBV20-1 with TRBJ2-3; 7 bases are shared with TRBD1. Germline trimming cut 3 bases from V and 11 bases from J; bases unmatched to any gene: 2. The CDR3 covers 10 residues. Per germline, CDR1 DFQATT and CDR2 SNEGSKA (reference sequence). The CDR3 reads CSASGQVQYF. The CDR3 DNA follows: TGCAGTGCTAGTGGACAGGTGCAGTATTTT.

This chain links TRBV18 with TRBJ1-5, with TRBD1 matching over 7 bases. The CDR3 extends over 14 amino acids. CDR1 KGHSH and CDR2 LQKENI come from the germline V gene. The J segment lost 3 bases and the V segment lost 6 bases, leaving 5 bases of the junction unmatched. The CDR3: CASSPTGNNQPQHF. CDR3 coding DNA: TGTGCCAGCTCCCCGACAGGGAACAATCAGCCCCAGCATTTT.

The J gene is TRBJ2-7, the V gene TRBV20-1; no clear D. The CDR3 length is 16 residues. Trimming pared 2 bases from V and 2 bases from J, leaving 19 bases between. Germline loops: CDR1 DFQATT, CDR2 SNEGSKA (reference sequence). The CDR3: CSARTLTATRTYEQYF. CDR3 DNA: TGCAGTGCTAGAACCCTTACCGCGACAAGGACCTACGAGCAGTACTTC.

The chain is built from TRBV5-1 and TRBJ2-6; no clear D. This CDR3 has 16 amino acids. Per the germline V gene, CDR1 is SGHRS and CDR2 is YFSETQ. V was shortened by 0 bases and J by 4 bases, with 11 bases between the two germline ends. CDR3 nucleotides: TGCGCCAGCAGCTTGGCCCCGGCTTCGGGGGCCAACGTCCTGACTTTC. Translation: CASSLAPASGANVLTF.

The chain couples TRBV9 to TRBJ2-1, with D tentatively TRBD2 (6 bases). Trimming shortened V by 0 bases and J by 1 base, and 14 bases separated the two germline ends. This CDR3 has 17 residues. Per germline, CDR1 SGDLS and CDR2 YYNGEE. The CDR3 coding sequence is TGTGCCAGCAGCGTAGGGCTGGACTACCGTTCCTACAATGAGCAGTTCTTC. This gives the protein CASSVGLDYRSYNEQFF.

This clonotype has a handful of counts. This chain uses TRBV27 with TRBJ2-1, with TRBD1 identical over 7 bases. The CDR3 length is 16 residues. Germline CDR1 reads MNHEY; CDR2 reads SMNVEV (reference sequence). After removal of 4 bases from V and 9 bases from J, the junction contained 15 bases not matched to a gene. The CDR3 loop reads CASSSDRVIHVSEQFF. In DNA, the CDR3 is TGTGCCAGCAGTTCAGACAGGGTGATTCACGTAAGTGAGCAGTTCTTC.

This clonotype was counted only a few times. This CDR3 is CATCHPGLAAQETQYF. The CDR3 nucleotides are TGTGCCACCTGCCACCCTGGACTAGCGGCACAAGAGACCCAGTACTTC. This rearrangement joins TRBV6-6 to TRBJ2-5; TRBD2 matches at 10 bases. The V gene end was trimmed by 10 bases and the J gene end by 2 bases; junction bases not matched to a gene: 13. Germline V lookup: CDR1 MNHNY, CDR2 SVGAGI (reference sequence). The CDR3 extends over 16 amino acids.

The CDR3 nucleotides read TGCGCCAGCAGCTTGGCCCTCAGGGCAACCCCTCACAATGAGCAGTTCTTC. Its protein product is CASSLALRATPHNEQFF. This sequence joins TRBV5-1 and TRBJ2-1, with D possibly TRBD1 on 5 matching bases. This CDR3 has 17 amino acids. Trimming removed 0 bases at V and 5 bases at J, with 18 bases between. Germline lookup yields CDR1 SGHRS and CDR2 YFSETQ.

The rearrangement links TRBV7-8 to TRBJ2-7; no definite D call. Germline CDR1 and CDR2: SGHVS and FQNEAQ. V was clipped by 4 bases and J by 5 bases, with 18 bases between them. The CDR3 is 15 amino acids. The CDR3 reads CASSYTDSVVHEQYF. For the CDR3, the DNA is TGTGCCAGCAGCTATACCGACTCGGTGGTCCACGAGCAGTACTTC. Filled out from reference TRBV7-8 and TRBJ2-7, the complete variable domain reads GAGVSQSPRYKVAKRGQDVALRCDPISGHVSLFWYQQALGQGPEFLTYFQNEAQLDKSGLPSDRFFAERPEGSVSTLKIQRTQQEDSAVYLCASSYTDSVVHEQYFGPGTRLTVT.